This T cell receptor (beta chain) is drawn from a study of identical twins. Study-wide findings and caveats: High-abundance cord blood beta clonotypes had fewer insertions; memory repertoires showed none. The study found that models underestimated out-of-frame TCR alpha sharing in monozygotic twins. Partial confounding of zero-insertion analyses by invariant MAIT and iNKT cells was possible.

TCRdb recomputed calls from the 5' RACE reads with MiXCR, one row per CDR3 protein. This sample has roughly 490,000 distinct CDR3 sequences, with roughly an eighth found just once. This clonotype was seen a few times. The antigen is not known. CDR3 length: 16 amino acids. CDR1 and CDR2 from the germline V gene are DFQATT and SNEGSKA (reference sequence). Unmatched junction bases numbered 12, after V lost 0 bases and J lost 9 bases. The sample also formed part of further work on yellow fever vaccine responses in identical twins. That source notes: The authors reported partly convergent, partly personalized vaccine responses in identical twins.

The chain has TRBV20-1 and TRBJ2-1, with TRBD2 identical over 9 bases. The sequenced material came from CD4+ T cells sorted from blood. This TCR came from a woman aged 18-29 years in good health. Here the CDR3 DNA reads TGCAGTGCTAGAGATGAGAGCGGGAGGTTAAATACTGAGCAGTTCTTC. Protein sequence: CSARDESGRLNTEQFF.